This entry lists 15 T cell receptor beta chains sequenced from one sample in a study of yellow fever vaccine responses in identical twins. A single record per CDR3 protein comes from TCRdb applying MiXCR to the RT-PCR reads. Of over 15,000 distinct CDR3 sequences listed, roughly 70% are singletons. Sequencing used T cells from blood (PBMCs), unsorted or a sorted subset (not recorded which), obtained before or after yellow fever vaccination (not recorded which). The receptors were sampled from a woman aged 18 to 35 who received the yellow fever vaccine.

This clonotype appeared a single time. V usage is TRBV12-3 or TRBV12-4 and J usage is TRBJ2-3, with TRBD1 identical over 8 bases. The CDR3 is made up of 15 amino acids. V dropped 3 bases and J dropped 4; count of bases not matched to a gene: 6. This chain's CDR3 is CASSFLGQVADTQYF. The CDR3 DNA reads TGTGCCAGCAGTTTCCTGGGACAGGTAGCAGATACGCAGTATTTT.

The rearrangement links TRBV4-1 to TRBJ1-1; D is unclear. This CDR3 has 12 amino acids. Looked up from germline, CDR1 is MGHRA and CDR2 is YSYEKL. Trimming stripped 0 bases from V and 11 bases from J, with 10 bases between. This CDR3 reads CASSQDGVGAFF. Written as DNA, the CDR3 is TGCGCCAGCAGCCAAGACGGGGTCGGCGCTTTCTTT.

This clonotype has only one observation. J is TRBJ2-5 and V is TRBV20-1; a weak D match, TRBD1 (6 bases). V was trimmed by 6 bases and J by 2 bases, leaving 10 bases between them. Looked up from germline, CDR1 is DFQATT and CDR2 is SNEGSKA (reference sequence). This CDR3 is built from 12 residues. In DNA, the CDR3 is TGCAGTGCAAGGACAGTGCAAGAGACCCAGTACTTC. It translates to CSARTVQETQYF.

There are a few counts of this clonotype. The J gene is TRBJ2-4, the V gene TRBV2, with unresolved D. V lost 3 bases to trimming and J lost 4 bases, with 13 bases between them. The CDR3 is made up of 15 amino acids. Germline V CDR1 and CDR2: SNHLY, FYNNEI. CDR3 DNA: TGTGCCAGCAGTGAGGCAGTGCTTTCTAAAAACATTCAGTACTTC. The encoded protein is CASSEAVLSKNIQYF.

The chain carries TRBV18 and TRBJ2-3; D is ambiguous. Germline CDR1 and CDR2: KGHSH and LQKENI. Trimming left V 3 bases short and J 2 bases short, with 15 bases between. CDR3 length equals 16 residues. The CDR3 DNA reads TGTGCCAGCTCACCGCCTGACTGGGGAAACACAGATACGCAGTATTTT. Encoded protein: CASSPPDWGNTDTQYF.

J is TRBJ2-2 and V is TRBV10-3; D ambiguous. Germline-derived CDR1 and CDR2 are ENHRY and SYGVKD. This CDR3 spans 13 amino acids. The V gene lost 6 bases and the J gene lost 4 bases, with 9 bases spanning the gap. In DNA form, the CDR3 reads TGTGCCATCAGGAAGGAGATCACCGGGGAGCTGTTTTTT. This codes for CAIRKEITGELFF.

CDR3 sequence reads: CSVTENYGYTF. CDR3 coding DNA: TGCAGCGTGACAGAAAACTATGGCTACACCTTC. This rearrangement joins TRBV29-1 to TRBJ1-2; D is possibly TRBD1 (5 bases). V was shortened by 6 bases and J by 2 bases, with 7 bases between the two germline ends. The germline CDR1 and CDR2 sequences are SQVTM and ANQGSEA. The CDR3 has 11 amino acids.

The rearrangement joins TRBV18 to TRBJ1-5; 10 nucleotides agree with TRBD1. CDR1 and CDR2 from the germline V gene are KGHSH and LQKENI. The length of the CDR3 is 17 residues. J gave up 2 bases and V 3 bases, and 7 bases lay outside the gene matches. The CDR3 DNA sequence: TGTGCCAGCTCACCTGGACAGGGGGGAGGTGGCAATCAGCCCCAGCATTTT. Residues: CASSPGQGGGGNQPQHF.

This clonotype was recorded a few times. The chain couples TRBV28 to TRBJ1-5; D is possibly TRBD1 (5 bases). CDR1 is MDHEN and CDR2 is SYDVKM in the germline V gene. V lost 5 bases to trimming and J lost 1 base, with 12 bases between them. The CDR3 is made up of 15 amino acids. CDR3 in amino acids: CASSPQGRSNQPQHF. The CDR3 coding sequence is TGTGCCAGCAGTCCTCAGGGTAGAAGCAATCAGCCCCAGCATTTT.

For the CDR3, the DNA is TGCGCCAGCAGTGTACTCCGGGGCGCGGGGACTGAAGCTTTCTTT. Translated: CASSVLRGAGTEAFF. This chain uses TRBV10-1 with TRBJ1-1, with a weak D call TRBD1 (5 bases). Germline CDR1 and CDR2: WNHNN and SYGVQD (reference sequence). This CDR3 is built from 15 residues. V was pared by 4 bases and J by 5 bases, with 17 bases between.

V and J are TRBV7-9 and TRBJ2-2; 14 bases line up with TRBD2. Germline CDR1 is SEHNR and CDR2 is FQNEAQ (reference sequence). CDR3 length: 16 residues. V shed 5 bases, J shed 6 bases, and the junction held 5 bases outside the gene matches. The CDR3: CASSPGLAGVSGELFF. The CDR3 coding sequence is TGTGCCAGCAGCCCGGGACTAGCGGGAGTATCCGGGGAGCTGTTTTTT.

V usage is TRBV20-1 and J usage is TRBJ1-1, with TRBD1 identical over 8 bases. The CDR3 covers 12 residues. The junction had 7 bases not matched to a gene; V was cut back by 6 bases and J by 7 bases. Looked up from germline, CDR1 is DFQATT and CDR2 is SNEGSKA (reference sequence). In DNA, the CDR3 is TGCAGTGCCGGGACAGGACCTATTGAAGCTTTCTTT. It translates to CSAGTGPIEAFF.

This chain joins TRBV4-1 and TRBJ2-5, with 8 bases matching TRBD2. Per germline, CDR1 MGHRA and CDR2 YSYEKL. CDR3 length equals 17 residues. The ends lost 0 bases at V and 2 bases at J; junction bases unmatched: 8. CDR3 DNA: TGCGCCAGCAGCCAAGATGGCAGCGGGGGAGGTCAAGAGACCCAGTACTTC. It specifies CASSQDGSGGGQETQYF.

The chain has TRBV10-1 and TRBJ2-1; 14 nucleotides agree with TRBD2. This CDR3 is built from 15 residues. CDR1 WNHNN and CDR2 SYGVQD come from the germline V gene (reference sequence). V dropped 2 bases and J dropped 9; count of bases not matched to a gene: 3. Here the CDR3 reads CASSEGTSGSGEQFF. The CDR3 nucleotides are TGCGCCAGCAGTGAGGGGACTAGCGGGAGCGGTGAGCAGTTCTTC.

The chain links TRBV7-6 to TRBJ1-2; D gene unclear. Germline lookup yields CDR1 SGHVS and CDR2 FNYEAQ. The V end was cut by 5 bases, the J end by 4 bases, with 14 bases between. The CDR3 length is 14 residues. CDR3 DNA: TGTGCCAGCAGCCCCGGCGGGGTTACCTATGGCTACACCTTC. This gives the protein CASSPGGVTYGYTF.